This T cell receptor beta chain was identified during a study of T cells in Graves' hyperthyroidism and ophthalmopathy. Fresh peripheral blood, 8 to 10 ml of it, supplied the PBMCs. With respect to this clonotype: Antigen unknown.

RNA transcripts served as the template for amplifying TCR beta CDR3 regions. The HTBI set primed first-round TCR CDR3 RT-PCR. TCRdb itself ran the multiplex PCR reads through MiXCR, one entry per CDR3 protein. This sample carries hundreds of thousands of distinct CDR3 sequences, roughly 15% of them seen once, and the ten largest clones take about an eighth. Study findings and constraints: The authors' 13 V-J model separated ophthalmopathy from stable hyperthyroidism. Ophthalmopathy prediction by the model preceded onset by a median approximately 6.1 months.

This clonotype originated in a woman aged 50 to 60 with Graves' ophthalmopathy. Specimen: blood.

The CDR3 here is CASGAGTGRQGYTF. CDR3 DNA: TGCGCCAGCGGTGCCGGGACAGGGAGGCAAGGCTACACCTTC. The chain uses TRBV4-1 and TRBJ1-2, with 9 bases that match TRBD1. CDR1 is MGHRA and CDR2 is YSYEKL in the germline V gene. The CDR3 consists of 14 residues. V dropped 8 bases and J dropped 8; count of bases not matched to a gene: 12.